One sample yielded the 16 T cell receptor beta chains listed below, sequenced in a study of blood T cell repertoires in COVID-19. Profiled with immunoSEQ multiplex PCR; TCRdb holds only in-frame clones, not every one. The sample has 150,000 to 200,000 clones; approximately 87% are singletons. What was sequenced was peripheral blood. Receptors originate from a woman aged 55-75 years with COVID-19, enrolled during active disease.

The V and J genes are TRBV5-1 and TRBJ2-1; D may be TRBD1 (6 bases). The germline gives CDR1 SGHRS, CDR2 YFSETQ. The CDR3 sequence is 15 residues long. Trimming removed 2 bases from V and 5 bases from J, with 14 bases in between. CDR3 sequence (DNA): TGCGCCAGCAGCTTCAGGGGCGAAGAGAACAATGAGCAGTTCTTC. Protein: CASSFRGEENNEQFF. Full variable domain (outside the CDR3, taken from reference TRBV5-1 and TRBJ2-1): KAGVTQTPRYLIKTRGQQVTLSCSPISGHRSVSWYQQTPGQGLQFLFEYFSETQRNKGNFPGRFSGRQFSNSRSEMNVSTLELGDSALYLCASSFRGEENNEQFFGPGTRLTVL.

The chain joins TRBV18 to TRBJ1-2, with a weak D call TRBD1 (5 bases). This CDR3 contains 14 residues. V lost 3 bases to trimming and J lost 6 bases, with 14 bases between them. From germline, CDR1 is KGHSH and CDR2 LQKENI. The CDR3 spells CASSPGLGQNGYTF. The DNA of the CDR3 is TGTGCCAGCTCACCGGGGCTTGGACAAAATGGCTACACCTTC. Drawing the rest from reference TRBV18 and TRBJ1-2, the complete variable domain is NAGVMQNPRHLVRRRGQEARLRCSPMKGHSHVYWYRQLPEEGLKFMVYLQKENIIDESGMPKERFSAEFPKEGPSILRIQQVVRGDSAAYFCASSPGLGQNGYTFGSGTRLTVV.

This clone appeared a single time. The chain is built from TRBV4-1 and TRBJ2-2; 12 nucleotides align to TRBD1. CDR1 is MGHRA and CDR2 is YSYEKL in the germline V gene. The V segment lost 11 bases and the J segment 3 bases; nucleotides outside the gene matches: 7. This CDR3 comprises 15 residues. The CDR3 protein is CAGGTGGLDTGELFF. For the CDR3, the DNA is TGCGCCGGGGGGACAGGGGGCCTTGACACCGGGGAGCTGTTTTTT.

This rearrangement joins TRBV2 to TRBJ1-1, with TRBD1 matching 7 bases. The CDR3 contains 14 residues. V dropped 5 bases and J dropped 5; count of bases not matched to a gene: 8. Germline lookup yields CDR1 SNHLY and CDR2 FYNNEI. CDR3 in DNA: TGTGCCAGCAGTCCCGGACAGGTCGAGACTGAAGCTTTCTTT. Encoded protein: CASSPGQVETEAFF.

The chain uses TRBV15 and TRBJ2-5; D is undetermined. The germline gives CDR1 LNHNV, CDR2 YYDKDF (reference sequence). This CDR3 is built from 15 residues. V lost 0 bases and J 0 bases, leaving 8 bases between the germline ends. The CDR3 bases are TGTGCCACCAGCAGAGATCCGCGGTACCAAGAGACCCAGTACTTC. Translated, it gives CATSRDPRYQETQYF.

The chain combines TRBV19 with TRBJ1-5; no reliable D call. The CDR3 has 16 residues. V lost 3 bases and J lost 0, with 12 bases in between. Germline V gives CDR1 LNHDA, CDR2 SQIVND (reference sequence). CDR3 coding DNA: TGTGCCAGTAGTATGGCCCACGGGTATAGCAATCAGCCCCAGCATTTT. As protein: CASSMAHGYSNQPQHF.

This clone was counted only a few times. This chain connects TRBV27 to TRBJ2-2; possibly TRBD1 for D (5 bases). Per germline, CDR1 MNHEY and CDR2 SMNVEV (reference sequence). Trimming cost V 0 bases and J 4 bases, with 15 bases left between them. There are 17 residues in the CDR3. The chain's CDR3 is CASSLSPGPTATGELFF. The CDR3, as DNA: TGTGCCAGCAGTTTATCCCCAGGGCCGACGGCCACCGGGGAGCTGTTTTTT.

V is TRBV6-5 and J is TRBJ2-3; a weak D match, TRBD2 (6 bases). The CDR3 consists of 14 residues. V shed 0 bases and J shed 7 bases, with 11 bases lying between them. CDR1 is MNHEY, CDR2 SVGAGI, per germline. The CDR3 reads CASSYSRGTYTQYF. CDR3 DNA: TGTGCCAGCAGTTACTCCAGAGGGACTTATACGCAGTATTTT.

The genes are TRBV6-5 and TRBJ1-5, with D possibly TRBD1 on 5 matching bases. The CDR3 covers 13 residues. V gave up 5 bases and J gave up 5 bases, with 10 bases separating them. Germline V gene lookup returns CDR1 MNHEY and CDR2 SVGAGI. For the CDR3, the DNA is TGTGCCAGCAGTAGGGGCGCGGATCAGCCCCAGCATTTT. Its protein product is CASSRGADQPQHF.

This clone was observed once. V usage is TRBV7-2 and J usage is TRBJ1-2, with D unclear. Looked up from germline, CDR1 is SGHTA and CDR2 is FQGNSA. The CDR3 consists of 13 residues. V was shortened by 4 bases and J by 8 bases, with 14 bases between the two germline ends. CDR3 amino acids: CASSSPGVTGYTF. CDR3 DNA: TGTGCCAGCAGCTCGCCCGGAGTAACGGGCTACACCTTC.

J is TRBJ1-5 and V is TRBV2; D not certain. CDR1 and CDR2 from the germline V gene are SNHLY and FYNNEI. The CDR3 is 15 residues long. Trimming cost V 5 bases and J 2 bases, with 13 bases left between them. The CDR3 coding sequence is TGTGCCAGCAGTCCCCGGGGAGGGCGCAATCAGCCCCAGCATTTT. This encodes CASSPRGGRNQPQHF. Variable domain in full (rest from reference TRBV2 and TRBJ1-5): EPEVTQTPSHQVTQMGQEVILRCVPISNHLYFYWYRQILGQKVEFLVSFYNNEISEKSEIFDDQFSVERPDGSNFTLKIRSTKLEDSAMYFCASSPRGGRNQPQHFGDGTRLSIL.

On this clone: Its ends do not fully match the called genes, so a read error is possible. The chain uses TRBV24-1 and TRBJ1-4; D gene uncertain. The germline V gene encodes CDR1 KGHDR and CDR2 SFDVKD. The CDR3 loop spans 12 amino acids. The DNA for the CDR3 is TGTGCCACCAGTGATTTGGCAGAGATGAGGGTATTT. Its translation: CATSDLAEMRVF.

The chain joins TRBV7-9 to TRBJ2-7; 10 bases align to TRBD2. Germline loops: CDR1 SEHNR, CDR2 FQNEAQ (reference sequence). Losses at the gene ends were 5 bases for V and 6 bases for J; bases not matched to a gene: 10. The CDR3 covers 15 residues. For the CDR3, the DNA is TGTGCCAGCAGCACGTTAGCGGGAGGAGAGGCCGAGCAGTACTTC. This sequence encodes CASSTLAGGEAEQYF. The whole variable domain, filled in from reference TRBV7-9 and TRBJ2-7, reads DTGVSQNPRHKITKRGQNVTFRCDPISEHNRLYWYRQTLGQGPEFLTYFQNEAQLEKSRLLSDRFSAERPKGSFSTLEIQRTEQGDSAMYLCASSTLAGGEAEQYFGPGTRLTVT.

This clone was seen more than once but under ten times. This rearrangement joins TRBV19 to TRBJ1-2, with 9 bases aligning to TRBD1. The CDR3 consists of 17 residues. Germline CDR1 reads LNHDA; CDR2 reads SQIVND (reference sequence). The ends lost 4 bases at V and 4 bases at J; junction bases unmatched: 13. The CDR3, as DNA: TGTGCCAGTAGTAGCAGACAGGGGGTCTCATCTAGCTATGGCTACACCTTC. Its translation: CASSSRQGVSSSYGYTF.

This clone was observed once. V gene TRBV11-3 combines with J gene TRBJ1-1, with D uncertain. The CDR3 spans 14 residues. The V gene lost 1 base and the J gene lost 1 base, with 7 bases spanning the gap. Germline CDR1 SGHNT, CDR2 YENEEA. CDR3 in DNA: TGTGCCAGCAGCTTAGGCGTTTCGAACACTGAAGCTTTCTTT. Its protein product is CASSLGVSNTEAFF. Supplemented by reference TRBV11-3 and TRBJ1-1, the full variable domain reads EAGVVQSPRYKIIEKKQPVAFWCNPISGHNTLYWYLQNLGQGPELLIRYENEEAVDDSQLPKDRFSAERLKGVDSTLKIQPAELGDSAVYLCASSLGVSNTEAFFGQGTRLTVV.

This CDR3 reads CASSLVADRELNEQYF. CDR3 sequence (DNA): TGTGCCAGCAGCTTAGTAGCGGACAGGGAGTTGAACGAGCAGTACTTC. The gene calls are TRBV7-9 and TRBJ2-7; 8 nucleotides agree with TRBD1. The CDR3 runs 16 residues. The V and J ends lost 1 base and 5 bases, in that order; junction bases with no gene match: 10. Germline CDR1 SEHNR, CDR2 FQNEAQ (reference sequence).